These 15 T cell receptor beta chains originate from one sample sequenced in a study of T cell responses to AZD1222 COVID-19 vaccine. TCRdb's table, derived via immunoSEQ multiplex PCR, lists solely in-frame clones and lacks some. The data show roughly 100,000 clones, 90% seen once. The sequenced sample was peripheral blood, obtained on day 0 of AZD1222 vaccination. All receptors come from an adult in good health.

The rearrangement joins TRBV12-3 or TRBV12-4 to TRBJ1-3, with D hard to call. Trimming pared 3 bases from V and 9 bases from J, leaving 6 bases between. The CDR3 loop spans 11 amino acids. CDR3 DNA sequence: TGTGCCAGCAGTTTTCGCTCCACCATATATTTT. This translates into CASSFRSTIYF.

The chain employs TRBV12-5 and TRBJ2-7; D call uncertain. Trimming pared 2 bases from V and 7 bases from J, leaving 15 bases between. The CDR3 covers 14 residues. The germline gives CDR1 LGHNT, CDR2 FRNRAP. The CDR3 DNA follows: TGTGCTAGTGGTTTGCCGTCCGAGGCCCGGGAGCAGTACTTC. Translating gives CASGLPSEAREQYF.

The chain has TRBV24-1 and TRBJ1-2; D remains ambiguous. CDR3 length equals 13 residues. Germline values: CDR1 KGHDR, CDR2 SFDVKD. V lost 4 bases and J lost 11, with 16 bases in between. This CDR3 reads CATSDRTVSRYTF. CDR3 bases: TGTGCCACCAGTGACAGGACTGTGAGTCGATACACCTTC.

This chain links TRBV9 with TRBJ1-2; no definite D call. The V end was cut by 2 bases, the J end by 8 bases, with 19 bases between. The CDR3 totals 15 residues. Germline assignment: CDR1 SGDLS and CDR2 YYNGEE. This chain's CDR3 is CASSVSLGSQGGYTF. The CDR3 nucleotides read TGTGCCAGCAGCGTGTCCCTTGGCAGCCAAGGGGGCTACACCTTC.

The table lists this clone with a few counts. This chain joins TRBV6-5 and TRBJ2-3; possible D gene TRBD1, 6 bases. The germline CDR1 and CDR2 sequences are MNHEY and SVGAGI. The CDR3 totals 15 residues. Trimming stripped 6 bases from V and 6 bases from J, with 19 bases between. The CDR3 nucleotides read TGTGCCAGCAGCGCTGCCATCTACCAGGGGGATACGCAGTATTTT. It codes for CASSAAIYQGDTQYF.

The genes are TRBV3-1 (or the pseudogene TRBV3-2) and TRBJ2-1; possibly TRBD1 or TRBD2 for D (5 bases each). CDR3 size: 16 residues. CDR1 LGHDT and CDR2 YNNKEL come from the germline V gene (reference sequence). V lost 5 bases and J 7 bases, leaving 21 bases between the germline ends. CDR3 nucleotide sequence: TGTGCCAGCAGCGCCTCCGGGACCATCTCGGGGAATGAGCAGTTCTTC. Translating gives CASSASGTISGNEQFF.

J is TRBJ1-5 and V is TRBV14, with no clear D. Between the trimmed V and J ends, which lost 2 bases and 2 bases, there was a span of 16 bases. The V gene's germline CDR1 is SGHDN and CDR2 FVKESK. The CDR3 is made up of 17 amino acids. CDR3 nucleotide sequence: TGTGCCAGCAGCCAACTTTGGATTTCAAGGGGCAATCAGCCCCAGCATTTT. Its protein is CASSQLWISRGNQPQHF.

The chain recombines TRBV25-1 with TRBJ2-1; 7 bases are shared with TRBD1. CDR3 size: 17 residues. Trimming at V came to 4 bases and at J to 4 bases, leaving 13 bases not matched to a gene. Germline CDR1 is MGHDK and CDR2 is SYGVNS. The CDR3 region is CASSAIKSGQRYNEQFF. For the CDR3, the DNA is TGTGCCAGCAGTGCGATCAAATCGGGACAGAGATACAATGAGCAGTTCTTC.

The CDR3 reads CASSDRGVRRQETQYF. The DNA of the CDR3 is TGTGCCAGCAGTGACCGGGGGGTGAGGAGGCAAGAGACCCAGTACTTC. The chain recombines TRBV6-1 with TRBJ2-5; 7 bases are shared with TRBD2. This CDR3 is built from 16 residues. Germline V gene lookup returns CDR1 MNHNS and CDR2 SASEGT. V dropped 3 bases and J dropped 2; count of bases not matched to a gene: 9.

The table lists this clone with a few counts. The V gene is TRBV13, the J gene TRBJ2-7; maybe TRBD2 (5 bases). V dropped 2 bases and J dropped 6 bases, with 20 bases sitting between them. CDR3 size: 16 residues. Germline loops: CDR1 PRHDT, CDR2 FYEKMQ (reference sequence). Here the CDR3 reads CASSLRQGVEGGEQYF. The CDR3 DNA follows: TGTGCCAGCAGCTTAAGGCAAGGAGTCGAGGGTGGCGAGCAGTACTTC.

A note on this clone: Other DNA sequences in this specimen translate into the identical CDR3. As DNA, the CDR3 is TGTGCCAGCAGCCCGGACAGGGGCGGCAATCAGCCCCAGCATTTT. Its protein product is CASSPDRGGNQPQHF. This chain connects TRBV3-1 (or the pseudogene TRBV3-2) to TRBJ1-5; TRBD1 matches at 9 bases. With 4 bases clipped from V and 2 bases from J, the junction kept 3 bases outside the gene matches. Germline-derived CDR1 and CDR2 are LGHDT and YNNKEL (reference sequence). The CDR3 runs to 15 residues.

The chain links TRBV7-6 to TRBJ2-3; perhaps TRBD2 as D (7 bases). Trimming removed 1 base from V and 4 bases from J, with 12 bases in between. CDR1 is SGHVS, CDR2 FNYEAQ, per germline. This CDR3 is built from 15 residues. CDR3 bases: TGTGCCAGCAGCTTAGTAGGGGGAGGGCCAGATACGCAGTATTTT. Its translation is CASSLVGGGPDTQYF.

The rearrangement joins TRBV7-9 to TRBJ2-3; TRBD2 matches at 13 bases. V lost 5 bases to trimming and J lost 1 base; unmatched junction nucleotides: 6. CDR3 length: 17 residues. Per germline, CDR1 SEHNR and CDR2 FQNEAQ (reference sequence). CDR3 in amino acids: CASSLGLAGVGTDTQYF. In DNA, the CDR3 is TGTGCCAGCAGCCTAGGACTAGCGGGAGTTGGCACAGATACGCAGTATTTT.

The chain recombines TRBV6-5 with TRBJ2-1; a weak D match, TRBD2 (6 bases). There are 15 residues in the CDR3. V shed 7 bases and J shed 4 bases, with 17 bases lying between them. Germline V gives CDR1 MNHEY, CDR2 SVGAGI. The CDR3: CASTEMALAYNEQFF. As DNA, the CDR3 is TGTGCCAGCACCGAAATGGCCCTAGCGTACAATGAGCAGTTCTTC.

The chain recombines TRBV28 with TRBJ1-5; D not resolved. The germline gives CDR1 MDHEN, CDR2 SYDVKM. Trimming left V 4 bases short and J 7 bases short, with 5 bases between. CDR3 length equals 11 residues. CDR3 residues: CASSSAQPQHF. The DNA for the CDR3 is TGTGCCAGCAGTTCGGCCCAGCCCCAGCATTTT.